This entry concerns a single T cell receptor (beta chain). This entry is derived from a study of T cell responses to AZD1222 COVID-19 vaccine. The CDR3 consists of 13 residues. V dropped 2 bases and J dropped 4 bases, with 9 bases sitting between them. Germline CDR1 reads SGHTA; CDR2 reads FQGTGA. TCRdb keeps only in-frame clones here, not all; method: immunoSEQ multiplex PCR. The sample contains some 150,000 clones, under 95% of which appear only once. This TCR came from an adult in good health. The chain carries TRBV7-3 and TRBJ2-7; D is unresolved. Here the sequenced sample was peripheral blood, taken on day 0 of AZD1222 vaccination. The DNA for the CDR3 is TGTGCCAGCAGCTTATTTCGAGATTACGAGCAGTACTTC. Its translation: CASSLFRDYEQYF.